This T cell receptor (beta chain) was documented in a study of Ad26.COV2.S vaccination and SARS-CoV-2 variants. Notes on the study in general: Compared with placebo recipients, vaccine recipients had higher spike-specific TCR breadth. It was reported that spike-specific CD8+ and CD4+ T cell responses were substantially broad after vaccination.

Profiled with immunoSEQ multiplex PCR; TCRdb holds only in-frame clones, not every one. The table records more than 400,000 clones, 80% to 95% of them present only once. Points on this clone: What it recognizes is unknown.

Treatment meaning: 15 to 20 received Ad26.COV2.S at low or high dose, single or two shots; 5 received placebo; per-sample allocation not given. The study sampled participants on day 63 after the first vaccine or placebo injection. An adult donor aged 18-55 years was enrolled in Boston. The V end was cut by 3 bases, the J end by 1 base, with 9 bases between. Germline CDR1 is MNHEY and CDR2 is SMNVEV (reference sequence). The CDR3 loop spans 14 amino acids. The chain joins TRBV27 to TRBJ1-1; possibly TRBD1 for D (5 bases). The sequencing used peripheral blood, collected in a trial of Ad26.COV2.S vaccine versus placebo. The TCR originated in a person aged 18-60 years who received the Ad26.COV2.S COVID-19 vaccine or a placebo. In DNA, the CDR3 is TGTGCCAGCAGTTTGGGGGGAGGGAACACTGAAGCTTTCTTT. Protein product: CASSLGGGNTEAFF.